The TCR beta chain under discussion was sequenced for a study of immune cell composition in non-small cell lung cancer. General study findings and limits: TIL tumour reactivity correlated with maximal tumour-associated clone frequency in adenocarcinoma.

This clone was seen a few times. Its antigen is unknown. Germline CDR1 and CDR2: SEHNR and FQNEAQ (reference sequence). This CDR3 contains 12 residues. V was pared by 7 bases and J by 10 bases, with 14 bases between. Profiling relied on immunoSEQ multiplex PCR, and the TCRdb table lists in-frame clones only, not all of them. The sample shows roughly 14,000 clones, around 63% of them seen only once. The chain joins TRBV7-9 to TRBJ2-1, with D possibly TRBD1 on 5 matching bases. The sequenced material came from lung tumor tissue. This clonotype was sampled from a human donor with non-small cell lung cancer. The CDR3 coding sequence is TGTGCCAGCACCCCGGACACCCGCGAGCAGTTCTTC. This encodes CASTPDTREQFF.